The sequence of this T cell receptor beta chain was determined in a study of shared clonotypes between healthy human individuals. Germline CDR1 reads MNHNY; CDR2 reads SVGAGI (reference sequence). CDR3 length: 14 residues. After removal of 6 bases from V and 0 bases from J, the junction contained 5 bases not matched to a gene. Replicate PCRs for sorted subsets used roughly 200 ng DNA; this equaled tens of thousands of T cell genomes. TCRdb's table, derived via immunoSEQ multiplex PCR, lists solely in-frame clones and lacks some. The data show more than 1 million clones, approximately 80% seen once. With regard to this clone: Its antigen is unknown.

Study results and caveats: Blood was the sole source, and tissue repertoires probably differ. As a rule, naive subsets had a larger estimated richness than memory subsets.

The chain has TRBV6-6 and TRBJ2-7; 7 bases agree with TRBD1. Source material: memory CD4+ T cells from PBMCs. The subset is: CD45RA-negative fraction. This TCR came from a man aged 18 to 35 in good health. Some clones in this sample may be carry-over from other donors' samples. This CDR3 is CASRRTGDSYEQYF. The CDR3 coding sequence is TGTGCCAGCAGACGCACAGGGGACTCCTACGAGCAGTACTTC.